This TCR beta chain was identified in a study of cytomegalovirus exposure and HLA in healthy donors. Whole-study findings and limits: Subsequent analysis showed first-cohort TCR clusters tending to co-occur in 120 validation repertoires.

CDR1 and CDR2 (germline): SGHAT, FQDESV (reference sequence). J lost 5 bases, V lost 5 bases, and 6 bases had no gene match. The CDR3 loop spans 14 amino acids. Generated by immunoSEQ multiplex PCR, the TCRdb table keeps only in-frame clones and is missing some. The sample lists roughly 300,000 clones, 80% to 90% occurring once. On this clone: Its specificity is not known.

This TCR derives from a young woman in good health and CMV-seronegative. Sample: PBMCs. The gene calls are TRBV11-1 and TRBJ2-1; 7 bases are shared with TRBD1. In DNA form, the CDR3 reads TGTGCCAGCAGCCTTCCCGGGACAGACAATGAGCAGTTCTTC. It yields the protein CASSLPGTDNEQFF.